This T cell receptor beta chain was obtained from a study of OX40 agonist ivuxolimab in advanced cancers. Using immunoSEQ multiplex PCR, the repertoire was profiled, and TCRdb retains in-frame clones only, with some absent. Among about 40,000 clones listed, 88% were seen once. CDR1 SGDLS and CDR2 YYNGEE come from the germline V gene. V lost 4 bases and J lost 3; bases outside the gene matches: 8. The CDR3 is 15 amino acids. The V call is TRBV9, the J call TRBJ2-5; 8 nucleotides agree with TRBD2. Sample: CD4+ or CD8+ T cells sorted from blood, taken in a trial of the OX40 agonist ivuxolimab. This receptor was taken from an adult with an advanced solid tumor such as melanoma, head and neck, liver or kidney cancer. The CDR3 reads CASSPGVAGKETQYF. The CDR3 coding sequence is TGTGCCAGCAGCCCAGGGGTAGCGGGAAAAGAGACCCAGTACTTC.